This is a list of T cell receptor beta chains from one sample in a study of blood T cell repertoires in COVID-19. Sequenced by immunoSEQ multiplex PCR; TCRdb stores in-frame clones only, minus some. The sample lists over 200,000 clones, more than 80% occurring once. The sequencing sample was made of peripheral blood. The receptors were sampled from a woman between 25 and 40 years old with COVID-19, enrolled during active disease. Both conserved end residues are part of each CDR3. The order of the fields is V gene, J gene, CDR3 protein.

v_gene: TRBV5-1; j_gene: TRBJ1-2; CDR3aa: CASSLEGRGGHGYTF
v_gene: TRBV11-2; j_gene: TRBJ1-2; CDR3aa: CASRVGRGQYSNYGYTF
v_gene: TRBV7-9; j_gene: TRBJ2-1; CDR3aa: CASSPPPRDRSYNEQFF
v_gene: TRBV18; j_gene: TRBJ2-7; CDR3aa: CASSPGTTYEQYF
v_gene: TRBV5-4; j_gene: TRBJ2-3; CDR3aa: CASSLPGGPSTDTQYF
v_gene: TRBV9; j_gene: TRBJ2-7; CDR3aa: CASSSPGTRGEQYF
v_gene: TRBV11-1; j_gene: TRBJ2-5; CDR3aa: CASSLSIGQPQETQYF
v_gene: TRBV19; j_gene: TRBJ2-7; CDR3aa: CASRMTGTYEQYF
v_gene: TRBV19; j_gene: TRBJ1-2; CDR3aa: CASSPPGTGWGGYTF
v_gene: TRBV5-1; j_gene: TRBJ1-4; CDR3aa: CASSLAFGTNEKLFF
v_gene: TRBV6-6; j_gene: TRBJ2-7; CDR3aa: CASSHRGTSYEQYF
v_gene: TRBV18; j_gene: TRBJ1-5; CDR3aa: CASSSDSYNQPQHF
v_gene: TRBV5-4; j_gene: TRBJ2-7; CDR3aa: CASSKAGGPHEQYF
v_gene: TRBV3-1/TRBV3-2; j_gene: TRBJ2-1; CDR3aa: CASSQDKAGVGEQFF
v_gene: TRBV4-1; j_gene: TRBJ2-3; CDR3aa: CASSQEKSTSGGRTQYF
v_gene: TRBV29-1; j_gene: TRBJ1-2; CDR3aa: CSVEPIGTGSSFYGYTF
v_gene: TRBV27; j_gene: TRBJ1-1; CDR3aa: CASSPTDWAEAFF
v_gene: TRBV19; j_gene: TRBJ1-5; CDR3aa: CASSIASNQPQHF
v_gene: TRBV19; j_gene: TRBJ1-1; CDR3aa: CASSRQGAETEAFF
v_gene: TRBV3-1/TRBV3-2; j_gene: TRBJ1-6; CDR3aa: CASSSLAGGNSPLHF
v_gene: TRBV19; j_gene: TRBJ2-3; CDR3aa: CASRSGTGEEDTQYF
v_gene: TRBV19; j_gene: TRBJ1-1; CDR3aa: CASSPGQLNTEAFF